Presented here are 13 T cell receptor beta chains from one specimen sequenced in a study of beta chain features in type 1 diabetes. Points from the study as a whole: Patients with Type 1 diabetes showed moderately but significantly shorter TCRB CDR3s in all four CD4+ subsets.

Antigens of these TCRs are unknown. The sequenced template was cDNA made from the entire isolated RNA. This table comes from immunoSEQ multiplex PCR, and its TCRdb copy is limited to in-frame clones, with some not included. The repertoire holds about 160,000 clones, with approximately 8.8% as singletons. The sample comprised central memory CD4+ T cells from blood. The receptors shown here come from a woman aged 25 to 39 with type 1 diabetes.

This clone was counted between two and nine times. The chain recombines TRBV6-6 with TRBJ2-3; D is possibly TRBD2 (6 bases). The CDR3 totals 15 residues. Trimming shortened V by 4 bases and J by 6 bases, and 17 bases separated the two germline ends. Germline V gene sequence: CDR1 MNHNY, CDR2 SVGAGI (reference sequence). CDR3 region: CASSSRDSEYDTQYF. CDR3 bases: TGTGCCAGCAGTTCCCGGGACTCCGAGTACGATACGCAGTATTTT.

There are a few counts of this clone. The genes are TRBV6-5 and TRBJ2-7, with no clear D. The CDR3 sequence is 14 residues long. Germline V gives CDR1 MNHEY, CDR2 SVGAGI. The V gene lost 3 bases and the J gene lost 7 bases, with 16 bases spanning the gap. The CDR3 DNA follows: TGTGCCAGCAGTTATGGGCAGGTCAAGGCGGAGCAGTACTTC. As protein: CASSYGQVKAEQYF.

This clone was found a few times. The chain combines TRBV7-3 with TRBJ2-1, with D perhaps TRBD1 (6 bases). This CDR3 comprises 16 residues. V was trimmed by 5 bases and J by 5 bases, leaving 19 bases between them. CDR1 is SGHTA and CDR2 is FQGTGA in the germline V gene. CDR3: CASSPQGRGVDNEQFF. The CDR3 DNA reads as TGTGCCAGCAGCCCCCAGGGCAGGGGAGTTGACAATGAGCAGTTCTTC.

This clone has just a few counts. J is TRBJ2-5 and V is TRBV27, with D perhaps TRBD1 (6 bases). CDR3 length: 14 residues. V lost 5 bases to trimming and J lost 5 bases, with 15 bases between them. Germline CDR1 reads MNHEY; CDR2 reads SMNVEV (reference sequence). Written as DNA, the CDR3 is TGTGCCAGCAGTGAGAGCACAGGGATGGAGACCCAGTACTTC. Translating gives CASSESTGMETQYF.

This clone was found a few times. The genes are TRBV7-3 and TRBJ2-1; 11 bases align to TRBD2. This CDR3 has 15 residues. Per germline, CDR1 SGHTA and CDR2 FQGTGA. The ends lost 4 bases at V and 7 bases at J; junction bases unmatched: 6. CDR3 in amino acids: CASSSIAGGGNEQFF. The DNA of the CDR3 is TGTGCCAGCAGCTCTATAGCGGGAGGGGGGAATGAGCAGTTCTTC.

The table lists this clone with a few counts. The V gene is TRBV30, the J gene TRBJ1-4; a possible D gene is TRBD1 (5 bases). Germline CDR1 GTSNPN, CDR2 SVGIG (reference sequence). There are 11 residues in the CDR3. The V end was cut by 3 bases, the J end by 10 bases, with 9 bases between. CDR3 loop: CAWSPGGKLFF. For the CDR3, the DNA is TGTGCCTGGAGCCCGGGGGGAAAACTGTTTTTT. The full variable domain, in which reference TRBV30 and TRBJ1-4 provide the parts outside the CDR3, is SQTIHQWPATLVQPVGSPLSLECTVEGTSNPNLYWYRQAAGRGLQLLFYSVGIGQISSEVPQNLSASRPQDRQFILSSKKLLLSDSGFYLCAWSPGGKLFFGSGTQLSVL.

CDR3 coding DNA: TGTGCCAGCAGAGCCACAGGGAACACTGAAGCTTTCTTT. Residues: CASRATGNTEAFF. This chain links TRBV6-1 with TRBJ1-1; D may be TRBD1 (5 bases). CDR3 length: 13 residues. In germline, CDR1 is MNHNS, CDR2 SASEGT. Trimming took 6 bases from V and 1 from J, leaving 9 bases between them.

The CDR3 spells CASSPGDNEQFF. CDR3 coding DNA: TGTGCCAGCAGCCCAGGGGACAATGAGCAGTTCTTC. The chain has TRBV7-9 and TRBJ2-1; tentatively, D is TRBD1 (6 bases). V was clipped by 5 bases and J by 5 bases, with 7 bases between them. Germline V gives CDR1 SEHNR, CDR2 FQNEAQ (reference sequence). This CDR3 contains 12 residues.

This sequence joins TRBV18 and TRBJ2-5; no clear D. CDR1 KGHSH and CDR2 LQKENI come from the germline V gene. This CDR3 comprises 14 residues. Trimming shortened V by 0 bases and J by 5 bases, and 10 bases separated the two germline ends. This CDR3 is CASSPPPGGETQYF. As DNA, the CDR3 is TGTGCCAGCTCACCACCTCCAGGTGGGGAGACCCAGTACTTC.

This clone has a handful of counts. For the CDR3, the DNA is TGTGCCAGCAGCTGGAGCGGGAGTGCCCGGGGTGAGCAGTTCTTC. Amino acids: CASSWSGSARGEQFF. The chain combines TRBV11-3 with TRBJ2-1; 8 nucleotides align to TRBD2. J gave up 9 bases and V 4 bases, and 11 bases lay outside the gene matches. Germline CDR1 is SGHNT and CDR2 is YENEEA. The CDR3 is 15 residues long.

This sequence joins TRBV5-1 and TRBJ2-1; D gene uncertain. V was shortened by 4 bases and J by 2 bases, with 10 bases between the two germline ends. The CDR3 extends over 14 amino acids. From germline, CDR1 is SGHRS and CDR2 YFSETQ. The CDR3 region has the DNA TGCGCCAGCAGCCGAGGAGAAGCCTACAATGAGCAGTTCTTC. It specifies CASSRGEAYNEQFF. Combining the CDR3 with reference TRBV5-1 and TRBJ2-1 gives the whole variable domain KAGVTQTPRYLIKTRGQQVTLSCSPISGHRSVSWYQQTPGQGLQFLFEYFSETQRNKGNFPGRFSGRQFSNSRSEMNVSTLELGDSALYLCASSRGEAYNEQFFGPGTRLTVL.

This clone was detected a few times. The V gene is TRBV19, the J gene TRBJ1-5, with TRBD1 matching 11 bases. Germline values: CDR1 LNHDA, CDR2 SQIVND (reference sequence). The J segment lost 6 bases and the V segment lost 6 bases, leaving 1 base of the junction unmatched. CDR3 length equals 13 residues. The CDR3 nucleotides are TGTGCCAGTAGGGGACAGGGGGTTCAGCCCCAGCATTTT. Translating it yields CASRGQGVQPQHF.

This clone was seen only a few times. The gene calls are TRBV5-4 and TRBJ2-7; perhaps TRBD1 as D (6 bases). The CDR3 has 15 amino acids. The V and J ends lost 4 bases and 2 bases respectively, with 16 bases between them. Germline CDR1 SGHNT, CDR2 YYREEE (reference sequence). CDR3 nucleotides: TGTGCCAGCAGCCACGGACAGCCTGGGACCTACGAGCAGTACTTC. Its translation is CASSHGQPGTYEQYF. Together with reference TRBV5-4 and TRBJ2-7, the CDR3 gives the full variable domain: ETGVTQSPTHLIKTRGQQVTLRCSSQSGHNTVSWYQQALGQGPQFIFQYYREEENGRGNFPPRFSGLQFPNYSSELNVNALELDDSALYLCASSHGQPGTYEQYFGPGTRLTVT.